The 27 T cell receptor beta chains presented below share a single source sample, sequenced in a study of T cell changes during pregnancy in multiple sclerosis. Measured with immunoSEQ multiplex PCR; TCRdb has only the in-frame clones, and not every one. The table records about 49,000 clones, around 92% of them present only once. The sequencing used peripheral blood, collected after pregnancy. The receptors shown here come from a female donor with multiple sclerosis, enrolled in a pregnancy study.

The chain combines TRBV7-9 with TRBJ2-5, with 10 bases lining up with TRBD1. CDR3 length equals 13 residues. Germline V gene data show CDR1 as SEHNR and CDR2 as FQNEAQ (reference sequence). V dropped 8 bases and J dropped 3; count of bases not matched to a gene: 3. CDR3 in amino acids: CASFGTGEETQYF. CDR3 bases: TGTGCCAGCTTCGGGACAGGGGAAGAGACCCAGTACTTC.

This chain's CDR3 is CASSLVGGGAWNEQFF. The DNA for the CDR3 is TGTGCCAGCAGCTTAGTCGGCGGGGGGGCCTGGAATGAGCAGTTCTTC. The gene calls are TRBV7-2 and TRBJ2-1, with TRBD2 identical over 9 bases. Germline CDR1 and CDR2: SGHTA and FQGNSA. The CDR3 has 16 amino acids. Trimming took 1 base from V and 7 from J; bases not matched to a gene: 8.

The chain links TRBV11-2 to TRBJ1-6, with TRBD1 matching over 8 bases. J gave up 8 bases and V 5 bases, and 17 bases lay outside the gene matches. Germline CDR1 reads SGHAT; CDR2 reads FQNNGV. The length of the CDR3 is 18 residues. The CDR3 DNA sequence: TGTGCCAGCAGCCGGGACAGGAGTTCCTCCCCACCCTATTCACCCCTCCACTTT. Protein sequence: CASSRDRSSSPPYSPLHF.

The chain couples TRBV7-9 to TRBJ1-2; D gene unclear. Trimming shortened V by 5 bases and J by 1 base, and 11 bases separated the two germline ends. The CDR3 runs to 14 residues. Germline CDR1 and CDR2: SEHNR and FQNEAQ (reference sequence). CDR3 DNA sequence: TGTGCCAGCAGCCCCCCGGGAAATAACTATGGCTACACCTTC. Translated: CASSPPGNNYGYTF.

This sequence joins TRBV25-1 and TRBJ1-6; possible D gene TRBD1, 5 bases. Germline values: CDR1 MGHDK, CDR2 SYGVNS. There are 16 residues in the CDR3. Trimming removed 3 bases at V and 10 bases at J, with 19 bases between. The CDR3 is CASSDQRWGTRSPLHF. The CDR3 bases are TGTGCCAGCAGTGACCAGAGGTGGGGGACTAGGTCACCCCTCCACTTT.

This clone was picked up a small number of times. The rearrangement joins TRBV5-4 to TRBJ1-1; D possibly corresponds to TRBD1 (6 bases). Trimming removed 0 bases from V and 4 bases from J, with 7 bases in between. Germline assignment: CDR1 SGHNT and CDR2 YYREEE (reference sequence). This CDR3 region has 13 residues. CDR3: CASSLGRGTEAFF. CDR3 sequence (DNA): TGTGCCAGCAGCTTGGGCAGGGGCACTGAAGCTTTCTTT. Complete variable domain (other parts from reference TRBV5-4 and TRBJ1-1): ETGVTQSPTHLIKTRGQQVTLRCSSQSGHNTVSWYQQALGQGPQFIFQYYREEENGRGNFPPRFSGLQFPNYSSELNVNALELDDSALYLCASSLGRGTEAFFGQGTRLTVV.

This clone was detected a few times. CDR3 region: CASSQDSPDRVHSPLHF. In nucleotides, the CDR3 is TGTGCCAGCAGCCAAGATTCCCCAGACAGGGTCCATTCACCCCTCCACTTT. The rearrangement links TRBV14 to TRBJ1-6, with 7 bases matching TRBD1. With V trimmed by 0 bases and J by 8 bases, 10 bases remained unmatched. This CDR3 is built from 17 residues. Germline V gene lookup returns CDR1 SGHDN and CDR2 FVKESK.

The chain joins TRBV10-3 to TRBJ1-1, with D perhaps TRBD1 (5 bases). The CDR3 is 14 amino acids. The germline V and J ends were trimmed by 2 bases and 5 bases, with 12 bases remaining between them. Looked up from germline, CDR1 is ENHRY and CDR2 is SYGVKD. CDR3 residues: CAISEGGAGTEAFF. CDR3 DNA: TGTGCCATCAGTGAGGGAGGGGCGGGGACTGAAGCTTTCTTT.

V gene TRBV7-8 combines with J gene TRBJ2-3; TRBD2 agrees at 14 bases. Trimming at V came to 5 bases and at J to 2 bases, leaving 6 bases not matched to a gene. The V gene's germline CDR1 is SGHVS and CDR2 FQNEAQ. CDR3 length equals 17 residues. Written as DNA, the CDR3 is TGTGCCAGCAGCCTGACTAGCGGGGGGGCCCCCACAGATACGCAGTATTTT. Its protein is CASSLTSGGAPTDTQYF.

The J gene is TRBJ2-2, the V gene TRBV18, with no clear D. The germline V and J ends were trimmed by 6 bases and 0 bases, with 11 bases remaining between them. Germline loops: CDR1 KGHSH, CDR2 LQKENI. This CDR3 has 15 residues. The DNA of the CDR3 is TGTGCCAGCTCCACCTCTAGGTCGAACACCGGGGAGCTGTTTTTT. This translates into CASSTSRSNTGELFF.

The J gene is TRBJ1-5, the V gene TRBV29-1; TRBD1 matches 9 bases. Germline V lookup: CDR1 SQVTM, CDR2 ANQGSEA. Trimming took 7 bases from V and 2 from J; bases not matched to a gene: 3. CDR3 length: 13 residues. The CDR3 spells CSAGQGRNQPQHF. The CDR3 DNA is TGCAGCGCCGGACAGGGGCGCAATCAGCCCCAGCATTTT.

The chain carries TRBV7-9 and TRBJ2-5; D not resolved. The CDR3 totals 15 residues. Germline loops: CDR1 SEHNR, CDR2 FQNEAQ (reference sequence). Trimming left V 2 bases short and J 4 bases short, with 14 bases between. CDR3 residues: CASSLSQVLRETQYF. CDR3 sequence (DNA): TGTGCCAGCAGCTTAAGTCAGGTCTTGAGAGAGACCCAGTACTTC.

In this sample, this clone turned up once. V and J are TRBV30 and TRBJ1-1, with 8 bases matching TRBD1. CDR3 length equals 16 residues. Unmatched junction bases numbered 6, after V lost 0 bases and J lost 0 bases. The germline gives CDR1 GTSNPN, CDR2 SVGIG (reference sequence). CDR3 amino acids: CAWSVLTGGMNTEAFF. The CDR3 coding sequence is TGTGCCTGGAGTGTACTTACAGGGGGGATGAACACTGAAGCTTTCTTT. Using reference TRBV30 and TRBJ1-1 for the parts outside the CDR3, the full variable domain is SQTIHQWPATLVQPVGSPLSLECTVEGTSNPNLYWYRQAAGRGLQLLFYSVGIGQISSEVPQNLSASRPQDRQFILSSKKLLLSDSGFYLCAWSVLTGGMNTEAFFGQGTRLTVV.

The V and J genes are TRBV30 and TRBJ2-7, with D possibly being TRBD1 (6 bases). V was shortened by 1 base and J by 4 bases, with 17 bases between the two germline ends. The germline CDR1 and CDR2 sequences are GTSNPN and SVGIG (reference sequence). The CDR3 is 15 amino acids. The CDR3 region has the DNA TGTGCCTGGAGTGAGTTAGGGACACGGGTTTACGAGCAGTACTTC. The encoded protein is CAWSELGTRVYEQYF.

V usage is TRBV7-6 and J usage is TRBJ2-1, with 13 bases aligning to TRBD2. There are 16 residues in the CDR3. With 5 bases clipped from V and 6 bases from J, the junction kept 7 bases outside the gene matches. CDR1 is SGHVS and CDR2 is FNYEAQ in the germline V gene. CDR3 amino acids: CASSLRLAGGSNEQFF. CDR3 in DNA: TGTGCCAGCAGCCTAAGACTAGCGGGGGGAAGCAATGAGCAGTTCTTC.

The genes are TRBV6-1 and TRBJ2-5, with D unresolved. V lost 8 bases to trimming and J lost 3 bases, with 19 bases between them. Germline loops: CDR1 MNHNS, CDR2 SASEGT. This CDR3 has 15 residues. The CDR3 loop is CASEKNRVTKETQYF. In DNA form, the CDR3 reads TGTGCCAGCGAAAAAAACCGGGTCACGAAAGAGACCCAGTACTTC.

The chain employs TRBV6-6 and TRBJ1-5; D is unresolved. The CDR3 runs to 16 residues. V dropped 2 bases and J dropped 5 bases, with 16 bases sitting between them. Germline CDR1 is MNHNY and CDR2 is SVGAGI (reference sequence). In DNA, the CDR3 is TGTGCCAGCAGTTACGATAGGACTTCAAGGGATCAGCCCCAGCATTTT. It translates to CASSYDRTSRDQPQHF.

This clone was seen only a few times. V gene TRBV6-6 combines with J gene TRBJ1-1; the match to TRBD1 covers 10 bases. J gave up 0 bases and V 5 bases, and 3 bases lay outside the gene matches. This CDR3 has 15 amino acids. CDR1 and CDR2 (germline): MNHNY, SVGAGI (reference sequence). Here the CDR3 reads CASSKTGGVNTEAFF. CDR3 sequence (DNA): TGTGCCAGCAGTAAGACAGGGGGCGTGAACACTGAAGCTTTCTTT.

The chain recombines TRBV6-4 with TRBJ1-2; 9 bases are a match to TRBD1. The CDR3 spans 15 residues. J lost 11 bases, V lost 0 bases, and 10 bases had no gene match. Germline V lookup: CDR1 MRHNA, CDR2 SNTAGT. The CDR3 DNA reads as TGTGCCAGCAGTGACTCGATGGGACAGGGTTCTCCATACACCTTC. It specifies CASSDSMGQGSPYTF.

The CDR3 loop is CASSLAGQGNTQYF. As DNA, the CDR3 is TGTGCCAGCAGCTTGGCAGGACAGGGGAATACGCAGTATTTT. The V and J genes are TRBV5-4 and TRBJ2-3, with 9 bases identical to TRBD1. This CDR3 is 14 amino acids long. V was pared by 0 bases and J by 7 bases, with 3 bases of the junction left unmatched. Germline V lookup: CDR1 SGHNT, CDR2 YYREEE (reference sequence).

The CDR3 DNA reads TGTGCCAGCAGCTTGAAGGGTGGCGGGGATAGCAATCAGCCCCAGCATTTT. It specifies CASSLKGGGDSNQPQHF. The rearrangement joins TRBV5-5 to TRBJ1-5; D remains unclear. Trimming removed 1 base at V and 0 bases at J, with 14 bases between. Germline CDR1 SGHKS, CDR2 YYEKEE (reference sequence). The CDR3 is 17 residues long.

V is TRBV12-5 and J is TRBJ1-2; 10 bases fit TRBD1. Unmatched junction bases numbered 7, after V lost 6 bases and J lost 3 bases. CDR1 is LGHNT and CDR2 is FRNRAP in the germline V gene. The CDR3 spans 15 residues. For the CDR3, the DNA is TGTGCTAGTGGCCGCCTCGGACAGGGGGACTATGGCTACACCTTC. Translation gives CASGRLGQGDYGYTF.

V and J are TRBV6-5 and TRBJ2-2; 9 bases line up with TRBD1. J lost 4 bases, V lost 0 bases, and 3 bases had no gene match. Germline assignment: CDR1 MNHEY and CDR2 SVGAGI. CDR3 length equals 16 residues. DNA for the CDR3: TGTGCCAGCAGTTACTCGGGGACAGGGCTCACCGGGGAGCTGTTTTTT. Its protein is CASSYSGTGLTGELFF.

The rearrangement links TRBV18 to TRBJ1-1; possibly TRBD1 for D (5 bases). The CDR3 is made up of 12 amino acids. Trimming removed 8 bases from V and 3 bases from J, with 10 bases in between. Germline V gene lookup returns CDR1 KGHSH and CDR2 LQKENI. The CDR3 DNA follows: TGTGCCAGCACCTCAGGGTACACTGAAGCTTTCTTT. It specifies CASTSGYTEAFF.

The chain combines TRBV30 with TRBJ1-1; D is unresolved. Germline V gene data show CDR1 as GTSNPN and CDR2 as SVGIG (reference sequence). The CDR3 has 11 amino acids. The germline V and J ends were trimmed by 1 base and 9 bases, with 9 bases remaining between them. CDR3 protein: CAWSGSKKAFF. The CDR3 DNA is TGTGCCTGGAGTGGCAGTAAAAAAGCTTTCTTT.

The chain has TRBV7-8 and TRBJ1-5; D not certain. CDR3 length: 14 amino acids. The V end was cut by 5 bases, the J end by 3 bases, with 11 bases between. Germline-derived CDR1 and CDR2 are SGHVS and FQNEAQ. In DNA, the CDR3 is TGTGCCAGCAGCCAGACTGGGTTCAATCAGCCCCAGCATTTT. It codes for CASSQTGFNQPQHF.

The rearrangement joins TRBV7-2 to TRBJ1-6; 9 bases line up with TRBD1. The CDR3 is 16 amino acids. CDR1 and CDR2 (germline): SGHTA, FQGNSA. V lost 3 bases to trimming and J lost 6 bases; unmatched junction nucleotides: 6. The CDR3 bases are TGTGCCAGCAGCTTCTTTGGGGGACAGGGTAATTCACCCCTCCACTTT. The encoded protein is CASSFFGGQGNSPLHF. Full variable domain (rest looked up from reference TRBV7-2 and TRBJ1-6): GAGVSQSPSNKVTEKGKDVELRCDPISGHTALYWYRQSLGQGLEFLIYFQGNSAPDKSGLPSDRFSAERTGGSVSTLTIQRTQQEDSAVYLCASSFFGGQGNSPLHFGNGTRLTVT.